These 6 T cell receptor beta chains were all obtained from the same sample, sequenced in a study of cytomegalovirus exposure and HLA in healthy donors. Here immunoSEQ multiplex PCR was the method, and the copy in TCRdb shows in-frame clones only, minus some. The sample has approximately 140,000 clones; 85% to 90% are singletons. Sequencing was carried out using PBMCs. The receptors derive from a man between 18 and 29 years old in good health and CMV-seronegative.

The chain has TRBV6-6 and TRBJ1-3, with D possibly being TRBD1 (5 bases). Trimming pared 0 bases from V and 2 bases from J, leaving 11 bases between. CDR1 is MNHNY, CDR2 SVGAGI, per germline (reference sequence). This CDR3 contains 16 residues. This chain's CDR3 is CASSYSGRGPGNTIYF. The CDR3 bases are TGTGCCAGCAGTTACTCGGGGAGGGGCCCTGGAAACACCATATATTTT.

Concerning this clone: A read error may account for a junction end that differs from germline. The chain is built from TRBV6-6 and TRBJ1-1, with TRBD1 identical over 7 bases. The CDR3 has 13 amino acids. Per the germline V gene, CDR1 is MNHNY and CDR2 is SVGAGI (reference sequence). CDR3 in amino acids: CAGRRQGGTEAFF. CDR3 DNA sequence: TGTGCCGGCAGGAGACAGGGCGGCACTGAAGCTTTCTTT.

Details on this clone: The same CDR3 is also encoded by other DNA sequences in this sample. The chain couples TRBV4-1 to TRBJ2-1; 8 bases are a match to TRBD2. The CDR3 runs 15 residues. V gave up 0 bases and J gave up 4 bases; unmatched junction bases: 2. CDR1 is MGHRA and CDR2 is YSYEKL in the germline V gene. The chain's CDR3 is CASSQDSSGYNEQFF. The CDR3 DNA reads TGCGCCAGCAGCCAAGATTCTAGCGGGTACAATGAGCAGTTCTTC.

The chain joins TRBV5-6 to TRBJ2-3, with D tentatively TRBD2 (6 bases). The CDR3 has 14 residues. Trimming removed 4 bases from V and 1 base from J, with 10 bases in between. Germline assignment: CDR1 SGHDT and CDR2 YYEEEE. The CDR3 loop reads CASSHWEGTDTQYF. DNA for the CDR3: TGTGCCAGCAGCCATTGGGAGGGCACAGATACGCAGTATTTT.

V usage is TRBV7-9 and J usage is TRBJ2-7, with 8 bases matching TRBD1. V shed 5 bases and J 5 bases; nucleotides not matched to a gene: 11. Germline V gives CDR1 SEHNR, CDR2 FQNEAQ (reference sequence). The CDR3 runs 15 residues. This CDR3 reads CASSPYRGALHEQYF. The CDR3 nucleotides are TGTGCCAGCAGCCCTTACAGGGGGGCCCTCCACGAGCAGTACTTC.

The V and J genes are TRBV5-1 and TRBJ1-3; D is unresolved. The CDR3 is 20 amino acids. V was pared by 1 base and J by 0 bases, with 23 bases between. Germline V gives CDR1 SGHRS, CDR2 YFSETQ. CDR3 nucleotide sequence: TGCGCCAGCAGCTTGTCACCTCTGGTGGGAGTTCAATTCTCTGGAAACACCATATATTTT. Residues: CASSLSPLVGVQFSGNTIYF.